A selection of T cell receptor beta chains follows, all from one sample in a study of blood T cells in healthy people across ages. Via MiXCR, TCRdb re-called the 5' RACE reads, giving one row per CDR3 protein. The sample carries about 930,000 distinct CDR3 sequences, just under 30% recorded once. These data are also associated with another study on T cells of mothers and their children.

Sequences were obtained from blood. The source of these receptors is a woman aged 40 to 50 in good health. The CDR3 runs from the conserved cysteine through the conserved F or W. The order of the fields is CDR3 DNA, CDR3 protein, V gene, D gene, clone size, J gene. D genes are given only for firm matches. Clone size appears in some rows only: once, few, many, or a class for an expanded clone.

cdr3_nt: TGCAGCGTTCGTCGGGGGAGTGTGGACACTGAAGCTTTCTTT; cdr3_aa: CSVRRGSVDTEAFF; v_call: TRBV29-1; d_call: .; clone_size: .; j_call: TRBJ1-1
cdr3_nt: TGTGCCAGCAGTTACACCGGAGTTAGCACAGATACGCAGTATTTT; cdr3_aa: CASSYTGVSTDTQYF; v_call: TRBV6-5; d_call: .; clone_size: few; j_call: TRBJ2-3
cdr3_nt: TGTGCCAGCACCAAAGGGGACGGGGCCTACGAGCAGTACTTC; cdr3_aa: CASTKGDGAYEQYF; v_call: TRBV28; d_call: .; clone_size: .; j_call: TRBJ2-7
cdr3_nt: TGTGCCAGCATGCTCCGGCCGACTAGGGCCTTTAGCACAGATACGCAGTATTTT; cdr3_aa: CASMLRPTRAFSTDTQYF; v_call: TRBV5-5; d_call: .; clone_size: few; j_call: TRBJ2-3
cdr3_nt: TGTGCCAGCAGCCCCGGGGGGACAGCGAACACCGGGGAGCTGTTTTTT; cdr3_aa: CASSPGGTANTGELFF; v_call: TRBV7-2; d_call: .; clone_size: few; j_call: TRBJ2-2
cdr3_nt: TGTGCCAGCAGTTTAGAAAGCGCGGGGGAGACCCAGTACTTC; cdr3_aa: CASSLESAGETQYF; v_call: TRBV12-3/TRBV12-4; d_call: .; clone_size: many; j_call: TRBJ2-5
cdr3_nt: TGTGCCAGCTCACCACCGCCAGCGGGGGTAAGCGAGCAGTACTTC; cdr3_aa: CASSPPPAGVSEQYF; v_call: TRBV18; d_call: TRBD2; clone_size: few; j_call: TRBJ2-7
cdr3_nt: TGTGCCAGCAGCGCAGTACTAGCGGGGCGGTACAATGAGCAGTTCTTC; cdr3_aa: CASSAVLAGRYNEQFF; v_call: TRBV7-6; d_call: TRBD2; clone_size: few; j_call: TRBJ2-1
cdr3_nt: TGTGCCAGCAGCCAATCCGCGGGAGAGACCCAGTACTTC; cdr3_aa: CASSQSAGETQYF; v_call: TRBV3-1; d_call: .; clone_size: few; j_call: TRBJ2-5
cdr3_nt: TGTGCCAGCAGAGAGACTAGCGGGGGGACCACAGATACGCAGTATTTT; cdr3_aa: CASRETSGGTTDTQYF; v_call: TRBV6-2/TRBV6-3; d_call: TRBD2; clone_size: .; j_call: TRBJ2-3
cdr3_nt: TGCAGCGTTGAGATTGGATGGAACTATGGCTACACCTTC; cdr3_aa: CSVEIGWNYGYTF; v_call: TRBV29-1; d_call: .; clone_size: .; j_call: TRBJ1-2
cdr3_nt: TGTGCCAGCAGCCAAGTTCAAGCAGATGCGCAGTATTTT; cdr3_aa: CASSQVQADAQYF; v_call: TRBV14; d_call: .; clone_size: .; j_call: TRBJ2-3
cdr3_nt: TGCGCCAGCAGCTTGGTGTTCGGACCAGCCCTCGAGCAGTACTTC; cdr3_aa: CASSLVFGPALEQYF; v_call: TRBV5-1; d_call: .; clone_size: few; j_call: TRBJ2-7
cdr3_nt: TGTGCCACCAGTGTCTCGGTTAACTATGGCTACACCTTC; cdr3_aa: CATSVSVNYGYTF; v_call: TRBV24-1; d_call: .; clone_size: .; j_call: TRBJ1-2
cdr3_nt: TGCGCCAGCAGCCAAGAAGGGTCGTCAGCGGGGGCCAACGTCCTGACTTTC; cdr3_aa: CASSQEGSSAGANVLTF; v_call: TRBV4-1; d_call: .; clone_size: .; j_call: TRBJ2-6
cdr3_nt: TGCAGCGTTGCCGGAGGTGGAGGGGGCTACAATGAGCAGTTCTTC; cdr3_aa: CSVAGGGGGYNEQFF; v_call: TRBV29-1; d_call: .; clone_size: .; j_call: TRBJ2-1
cdr3_nt: TGTGCCAGCAGCCCAACGACAGGGTCTCGAGAGACCCAGTACTTC; cdr3_aa: CASSPTTGSRETQYF; v_call: TRBV7-8; d_call: TRBD1; clone_size: many; j_call: TRBJ2-5
cdr3_nt: TGTGCCAGCAGCCCCCATTCCGAAGGAATGCATGAAAAACTGTTTTTT; cdr3_aa: CASSPHSEGMHEKLFF; v_call: TRBV28; d_call: .; clone_size: few; j_call: TRBJ1-4
cdr3_nt: TGCAGTGCTAGAGATCCGGTACGGACTAGCGGGGCGAATGAGCAGTTCTTC; cdr3_aa: CSARDPVRTSGANEQFF; v_call: TRBV20-1; d_call: TRBD2; clone_size: many; j_call: TRBJ2-1
cdr3_nt: TGTGCCTGGCGCTTGGGTAGAAATTCACCCCGCCACTTT; cdr3_aa: CAWRLGRNSPRHF; v_call: TRBV30; d_call: .; clone_size: .; j_call: TRBJ1-6
cdr3_nt: TGTGCCAGCAGTTACCCAAGGGGGGGAAATATGAACACTGAAGCTTTCTTT; cdr3_aa: CASSYPRGGNMNTEAFF; v_call: TRBV6-6; d_call: .; clone_size: .; j_call: TRBJ1-1
cdr3_nt: TGTGCCAGCAGCTTAGACGGCGGGGGGGCCAAAAAGCAGTATTTT; cdr3_aa: CASSLDGGGAKKQYF; v_call: TRBV7-3; d_call: TRBD2; clone_size: .; j_call: TRBJ2-3
cdr3_nt: TGTGCCAGCTGGGGGGCGTACCAAGAGACCCAGTACTTC; cdr3_aa: CASWGAYQETQYF; v_call: TRBV6-1; d_call: .; clone_size: .; j_call: TRBJ2-5
cdr3_nt: TGTGCCAGCAGCGTAGTTGGGTTTGGGGCCAACGTCCTGACTTTC; cdr3_aa: CASSVVGFGANVLTF; v_call: TRBV9; d_call: .; clone_size: many; j_call: TRBJ2-6
cdr3_nt: TGTGCCAGCACCCTGACAGGGGGTTCCTACGAGCAGTTCTTC; cdr3_aa: CASTLTGGSYEQFF; v_call: TRBV28; d_call: TRBD1; clone_size: .; j_call: TRBJ2-1